This TCR beta chain appears in the sequencing data of a study of T cell repertoires in cytomegalovirus infection. Looking at the study overall: It was the public TCR beta signatures that indicated both CMV infection and matching HLA type. Findings and limits, study-wide: There were HLA-C-restricted CMV-specific TCR beta clonotypes dominating the ex vivo response. Carriage of CMV together with the relevant HLA was identifiable through cumulative public TCR beta family frequency.

TCRdb called the reads again in MiXCR, with one record for every CDR3 protein. The sample includes more than 300,000 distinct CDR3 sequences, around a third of them seen just once. With regard to this clonotype: Its cognate antigen is unknown.

This receptor was obtained from a human donor in good health (CMV status not recorded). Some clones in this sample may be carry-over from other donors' samples. This material consisted of cultured PBMCs, taken from culture after CMV antigen stimulation.

CDR3 amino acids: CASSESLGNTIYF. CDR3 bases: TGTGCCAGCAGTGAAAGTTTAGGAAACACCATATATTTT. The chain has TRBV2 and TRBJ1-3, with D unresolved. The CDR3 extends over 13 amino acids. Germline V lookup: CDR1 SNHLY, CDR2 FYNNEI. V lost 2 bases, J lost 4 bases, and 6 bases lay in between.